These 14 T cell receptor beta chains were all obtained from the same sample, sequenced in a study of T cell repertoires in cytomegalovirus infection. TCRdb re-analysed the reads in MiXCR, keeping a single row per CDR3 protein. The data show under 600,000 distinct CDR3 sequences, 16% seen once. What was sequenced was CD8+ T cells from PBMCs. The receptors here all came from a human donor in good health (CMV status not recorded). Some clones in this sample may be carry-over from other donors' samples.

V and J are TRBV6-6 and TRBJ2-7; TRBD2 matches at 7 bases. Germline loops: CDR1 MNHNY, CDR2 SVGAGI (reference sequence). Unmatched junction bases numbered 4, after V lost 2 bases and J lost 3 bases. The CDR3 is 14 residues long. As DNA, the CDR3 is TGTGCCAGCAGTTACACGGGAGGTCTCTACGAGCAGTACTTC. Protein: CASSYTGGLYEQYF.

This clonotype has at least ten counts. V is TRBV7-9 and J is TRBJ2-2; D is unresolved. The V gene's germline CDR1 is SEHNR and CDR2 FQNEAQ (reference sequence). This CDR3 region has 15 residues. Between the trimmed V and J ends, which lost 2 bases and 8 bases, there was a span of 15 bases. The CDR3 sequence: CASSLKGPGMGELFF. In DNA, the CDR3 is TGTGCCAGCAGCTTAAAAGGGCCTGGGATGGGGGAGCTGTTTTTT.

The chain couples TRBV27 to TRBJ2-7; 10 bases map to TRBD2. Germline CDR1 MNHEY, CDR2 SMNVEV (reference sequence). Trimming took 2 bases from V and 7 from J; bases not matched to a gene: 11. The CDR3 is 16 amino acids. CDR3 region: CASSLIPTSGNREQYF. Here the CDR3 DNA reads TGTGCCAGCAGTTTAATCCCAACTAGCGGGAATAGGGAGCAGTACTTC.

This clonotype has ten or more counts. The rearrangement uses TRBV5-1 and TRBJ2-1; D is ambiguous. CDR3 length equals 16 residues. The V gene lost 4 bases and the J gene lost 0 bases, with 14 bases spanning the gap. The germline gives CDR1 SGHRS, CDR2 YFSETQ. CDR3 in amino acids: CASSPVTGYSYNEQFF. The CDR3 region has the DNA TGCGCCAGCAGCCCGGTGACCGGATACTCCTACAATGAGCAGTTCTTC.

Regarding this clonotype: A read error is possible here, since a much larger clone lies one base away. This rearrangement joins TRBV6-2 or TRBV6-3 to TRBJ2-7; possibly TRBD1 for D (6 bases). The V gene's germline CDR1 is MNHEY and CDR2 SVGEGT. This CDR3 region has 15 residues. The CDR3 here is CANSWGRGPTYEQYF. In nucleotides, the CDR3 is TGTGCCAACAGTTGGGGCAGGGGCCCAACCTACGAGCAGTACTTC.

The chain couples TRBV7-3 to TRBJ2-2; 8 bases are shared with TRBD2. The V segment lost 3 bases and the J segment 5 bases; nucleotides outside the gene matches: 14. Germline lookup yields CDR1 SGHTA and CDR2 FQGTGA. This CDR3 has 18 amino acids. In nucleotides, the CDR3 is TGTGCCAGCAGCTTGCCCTCAACTCGCGGGAGGAAAACCGGGGAGCTGTTTTTT. Amino acids: CASSLPSTRGRKTGELFF.

The sample holds a few counts of this clonotype. The chain is built from TRBV20-1 and TRBJ1-1; TRBD1 is a possible D gene (5 bases). With 4 bases removed from V and 1 base from J, the gap between germline ends came to 7 bases. The CDR3 length is 12 residues. Germline-derived CDR1 and CDR2 are DFQATT and SNEGSKA (reference sequence). Here the CDR3 reads CSATGSNTEAFF. The DNA of the CDR3 is TGCAGTGCTACAGGGTCGAACACTGAAGCTTTCTTT.

The chain has TRBV11-1 and TRBJ1-1; 9 bases are shared with TRBD1. Germline-derived CDR1 and CDR2 are SGHAT and FQDESV (reference sequence). The CDR3 has 17 amino acids. The J segment lost 3 bases and the V segment lost 1 base, leaving 9 bases of the junction unmatched. The CDR3 loop is CASSLGTGGWRDTEAFF. The CDR3 DNA reads as TGTGCCAGCAGCTTAGGAACAGGGGGCTGGAGGGACACTGAAGCTTTCTTT.

The chain has TRBV9 and TRBJ2-7; D might be TRBD2 (6 bases). V was trimmed by 4 bases and J by 1 base, leaving 12 bases between them. The CDR3 is 14 amino acids. Germline lookup yields CDR1 SGDLS and CDR2 YYNGEE. In nucleotides, the CDR3 is TGTGCCAGCAGCCCGAAGGGGACTTCCTACGAGCAGTACTTC. It yields the protein CASSPKGTSYEQYF.

This clonotype was detected many times. The chain has TRBV7-6 and TRBJ2-2; 11 bases align to TRBD2. Trimming cost V 1 base and J 3 bases; bases outside gene matches: 1. Germline V CDR1 and CDR2: SGHVS, FNYEAQ. The CDR3 totals 16 residues. The CDR3 DNA reads TGTGCCAGCAGCTTAGGACTAGCGGGATACACCGGGGAGCTGTTTTTT. It is translated as CASSLGLAGYTGELFF.

The V call is TRBV6-1, the J call TRBJ1-2, with D unresolved. The germline gives CDR1 MNHNS, CDR2 SASEGT. The CDR3 covers 15 residues. Trimming shortened V by 5 bases and J by 4 bases, and 17 bases separated the two germline ends. The CDR3 spells CASSKTHLLAYGYTF. In nucleotides, the CDR3 is TGTGCCAGCAGTAAGACCCATCTCCTTGCCTATGGCTACACCTTC.

The chain employs TRBV5-5 and TRBJ1-1; tentative D call: TRBD1 (6 bases). Per the germline V gene, CDR1 is SGHKS and CDR2 is YYEKEE (reference sequence). CDR3 length: 15 amino acids. Trimming took off 2 bases at V and 6 bases at J, with 17 bases between the two ends. CDR3 DNA sequence: TGTGCCAGCAGCTTTGGCTGGACAGCCGGGTCTGAAGCTTTCTTT. Protein product: CASSFGWTAGSEAFF. The variable domain in full, completed from reference TRBV5-5 and TRBJ1-1, reads DAGVTQSPTHLIKTRGQQVTLRCSPISGHKSVSWYQQVLGQGPQFIFQYYEKEERGRGNFPDRFSARQFPNYSSELNVNALLLGDSALYLCASSFGWTAGSEAFFGQGTRLTVV.

The rearrangement joins TRBV19 to TRBJ2-2; 9 positions agree with TRBD2. This CDR3 region has 15 residues. The trim removed 7 bases at V and 7 bases at J, leaving 10 bases unmatched. Germline V gene lookup returns CDR1 LNHDA and CDR2 SQIVND (reference sequence). The CDR3 DNA sequence: TGTGCCAGTACCCCCCTAGCGGGATCTATCGGGGAGCTGTTTTTT. Its translation: CASTPLAGSIGELFF. The variable domain in full, with the rest retrieved from reference TRBV19 and TRBJ2-2, is DGGITQSPKYLFRKEGQNVTLSCEQNLNHDAMYWYRQDPGQGLRLIYYSQIVNDFQKGDIAEGYSVSREKKESFPLTVTSAQKNPTAFYLCASTPLAGSIGELFFGEGSRLTVL.

This clonotype was observed many times. The chain has TRBV7-2 and TRBJ2-5; D is undetermined. Germline assignment: CDR1 SGHTA and CDR2 FQGNSA. Between the trimmed V and J ends, which lost 5 bases and 0 bases, there was a span of 10 bases. The CDR3 is 14 residues long. CDR3 DNA: TGTGCCAGCAGCGTACGACTGTACCAAGAGACCCAGTACTTC. Residues: CASSVRLYQETQYF.